This TCR beta chain is from a study of graft-versus-host responses after intestinal transplantation. Study context: Transplant recipients had multivisceral, liver-intestinal, or isolated intestinal grafts. General study findings and limits: GvH clones were found in recipient marrow; some appeared first in ileum or blood. Allograft clonal ratios (graft-versus-host to host-versus-graft) were high in patients who had graft-donor T cell macrochimerism.

Here immunoSEQ multiplex PCR was the method, and the copy in TCRdb shows in-frame clones only, minus some. The sample lists around 67,000 clones; about 80% were seen once. To note about this clone: The antigen is undetermined.

Germline V gives CDR1 ENHRY, CDR2 SYGVKD. V dropped 4 bases and J dropped 2; count of bases not matched to a gene: 19. There are 19 residues in the CDR3. The sequence came from a human donor who was the organ donor for an intestinal transplant. V is TRBV10-3 and J is TRBJ1-1; 7 bases agree with TRBD1. The sample here was unstimulated CD4+ T cells sorted from spleen or lymph node cells, taken before transplant. The DNA for the CDR3 is TGTGCCATCAGTGGGACACAGGGGACCAGTATAAACGGAAACACTGAAGCTTTCTTT. Amino acids: CAISGTQGTSINGNTEAFF.